The 3 T cell receptor beta chains below were found in one sample sequenced in a study of patients and donors after allogeneic stem cell transplantation. MiXCR, applied by TCRdb to the RT-PCR reads, yields one record per CDR3 protein. The sample holds roughly 880,000 distinct CDR3 sequences, roughly 18% seen once. The sequencing sample was made of blood, either unsorted or a sorted T cell fraction (not recorded which). Source of these receptors: a human donor who was either an allogeneic HSCT recipient or a stem cell or donor lymphocyte infusion donor (not recorded which). It is not recorded whose cells these are; they may come from a transplant donor.

The genes are TRBV25-1 and TRBJ1-5, with TRBD1 identical over 7 bases. V lost 10 bases and J lost 3; bases outside the gene matches: 9. Germline loops: CDR1 MGHDK, CDR2 SYGVNS. The CDR3 runs to 14 residues. The CDR3 sequence: CAISDREVNQPQHF. CDR3 in DNA: TGTGCCATCTCAGACAGGGAGGTCAATCAGCCCCAGCATTTT.

This sequence joins TRBV7-8 and TRBJ1-4, with TRBD1 as a possible D gene (6 bases). This CDR3 comprises 15 residues. Germline lookup yields CDR1 SGHVS and CDR2 FQNEAQ. Trimming removed 1 base at V and 12 bases at J, with 18 bases between. CDR3 nucleotides: TGTGCCAGCAGCTTAGACCAGACAGGCTACCGGGAACTGTTTTTT. Translating it yields CASSLDQTGYRELFF.

CDR3 DNA sequence: TGTGCCAGCAGTCCTTGGGGACAGGCGTACGAGCAGTACTTC. Encoded protein: CASSPWGQAYEQYF. The chain couples TRBV12-3 or TRBV12-4 to TRBJ2-7, with 8 nucleotides matching TRBD1. V gave up 5 bases and J gave up 4 bases; unmatched junction bases: 7. The CDR3 covers 14 residues.